Below, 20 T cell receptor beta chains from the same sample are listed, as sequenced in a study of neoadjuvant nivolumab and ipilimumab in lung cancer. This table comes from immunoSEQ multiplex PCR, and its TCRdb copy is limited to in-frame clones, with some not included. The sample includes 30,000 to 35,000 clones, 90% of them seen just once. The material sequenced was peripheral blood, taken after neoadjuvant nivolumab, alone or with ipilimumab, at or shortly before surgery. The receptor source for this set is an adult with non-small cell lung cancer.

This clone appeared a single time. The chain links TRBV7-9 to TRBJ2-3; 12 bases line up with TRBD1. Per germline, CDR1 SEHNR and CDR2 FQNEAQ (reference sequence). This CDR3 has 17 amino acids. Germline trimming cut 4 bases from V and 4 bases from J; bases unmatched to any gene: 9. The CDR3, as DNA: TGTGCCAGCAGCTCATTATCGGGACAGGGGGCCCCAGATACGCAGTATTTT. This codes for CASSSLSGQGAPDTQYF.

The genes are TRBV4-1 and TRBJ1-5; 8 bases align to TRBD1. V shed 6 bases, J shed 0 bases, and the junction held 4 bases outside the gene matches. Germline V gene data show CDR1 as MGHRA and CDR2 as YSYEKL. The CDR3 sequence is 15 residues long. DNA of the CDR3: TGCGCCAGCAGGAGGGACAGGAATAGCAATCAGCCCCAGCATTTT. Translated: CASRRDRNSNQPQHF.

This chain uses TRBV5-5 with TRBJ2-3; D uncertain. Germline CDR1 and CDR2: SGHKS and YYEKEE (reference sequence). The CDR3 loop spans 15 amino acids. V lost 0 bases to trimming and J lost 0 bases, with 8 bases between them. CDR3: CASSLDYASTDTQYF. CDR3 nucleotides: TGTGCCAGCAGCTTGGATTATGCCAGCACAGATACGCAGTATTTT.

The rearrangement uses TRBV2 and TRBJ2-7, with a tentative D call TRBD2 (6 bases). This CDR3 is 14 amino acids long. Germline V gene lookup returns CDR1 SNHLY and CDR2 FYNNEI. V was clipped by 7 bases and J by 5 bases, with 18 bases between them. CDR3 amino acids: CASTRGEVRNEQYF. The CDR3 nucleotides are TGTGCCAGCACCCGTGGGGAGGTTAGGAACGAGCAGTACTTC.

The V call is TRBV18, the J call TRBJ1-2; TRBD1 matches at 9 bases. Germline lookup yields CDR1 KGHSH and CDR2 LQKENI. The CDR3 runs to 14 residues. The junction had 4 bases not matched to a gene; V was cut back by 3 bases and J by 5 bases. In nucleotides, the CDR3 is TGTGCCAGCTCACCGTCCGGGACAGGGTATGGCTACACCTTC. It codes for CASSPSGTGYGYTF.

The chain uses TRBV6-5 and TRBJ1-5; 8 bases fit TRBD1. The CDR3 is 14 residues long. Germline CDR1 MNHEY, CDR2 SVGAGI. The V gene end was trimmed by 4 bases and the J gene end by 7 bases; junction bases not matched to a gene: 6. CDR3 sequence reads: CASSLAAGGQPQHF. In DNA, the CDR3 is TGTGCCAGCAGTTTAGCGGCAGGGGGCCAGCCCCAGCATTTT.

There are a few counts of this clone. The chain employs TRBV28 and TRBJ2-7; no clear D. V was shortened by 3 bases and J by 5 bases, with 5 bases between the two germline ends. CDR1 MDHEN and CDR2 SYDVKM come from the germline V gene. The CDR3 spans 11 residues. CDR3 coding DNA: TGTGCCAGCAGTTTTGTTAACGAGCAGTACTTC. This gives the protein CASSFVNEQYF. Using reference TRBV28 and TRBJ2-7 for the parts outside the CDR3, the full variable domain is DVKVTQSSRYLVKRTGEKVFLECVQDMDHENMFWYRQDPGLGLRLIYFSYDVKMKEKGDIPEGYSVSREKKERFSLILESASTNQTSMYLCASSFVNEQYFGPGTRLTVT.

The CDR3 DNA is TGTGCCAGCAGCGAGGGACTAGCGGGGGGCTTTCAAGAGACCCAGTACTTC. Translated: CASSEGLAGGFQETQYF. The gene calls are TRBV2 and TRBJ2-5; 15 bases line up with TRBD2. V was pared by 6 bases and J by 2 bases, with 7 bases of the junction left unmatched. The CDR3 has 17 residues. Per germline, CDR1 SNHLY and CDR2 FYNNEI.

V gene TRBV5-1 combines with J gene TRBJ1-1, with D maybe TRBD1 (5 bases). CDR3 size: 14 residues. Germline CDR1 is SGHRS and CDR2 is YFSETQ. Trimming shortened V by 3 bases and J by 4 bases, and 13 bases separated the two germline ends. The CDR3 spells CASSSLIDSTEAFF. The CDR3 nucleotides read TGCGCCAGCAGCTCCTTAATCGACAGCACTGAAGCTTTCTTT.

CDR3 nucleotide sequence: TGTGCCAGCAGCCCTCGTCTAGCGGGGAACAATGAGCAGTTCTTC. Its translation is CASSPRLAGNNEQFF. This chain connects TRBV7-3 to TRBJ2-1; 9 bases align to TRBD2. J gave up 5 bases and V 5 bases, and 7 bases lay outside the gene matches. The CDR3 runs to 15 residues. In germline, CDR1 is SGHTA, CDR2 FQGTGA.

The rearrangement links TRBV11-3 to TRBJ2-2, with D hard to call. The germline V and J ends were trimmed by 2 bases and 1 base, with 2 bases remaining between them. Germline V CDR1 and CDR2: SGHNT, YENEEA. CDR3 length equals 13 residues. DNA of the CDR3: TGTGCCAGCAGCTTAAGGAACACCGGGGAGCTGTTTTTT. Translating gives CASSLRNTGELFF.

The V and J genes are TRBV5-1 and TRBJ1-1; a weak D match, TRBD1 (5 bases). This CDR3 is 15 amino acids long. Germline CDR1 SGHRS, CDR2 YFSETQ. Trimming removed 3 bases at V and 3 bases at J, with 15 bases between. Written as DNA, the CDR3 is TGCGCCAGCAGCTCCCCCCCGGGGCCGGACACTGAAGCTTTCTTT. It yields the protein CASSSPPGPDTEAFF.

This sequence joins TRBV2 and TRBJ1-5; D not resolved. V dropped 2 bases and J dropped 3 bases, with 8 bases sitting between them. The germline CDR1 and CDR2 sequences are SNHLY and FYNNEI. The CDR3 has 14 residues. The CDR3 DNA follows: TGTGCCAGCAGTGAATTCAGTGTCAATCAGCCCCAGCATTTT. It encodes CASSEFSVNQPQHF.

J is TRBJ2-2 and V is TRBV7-2; D is undetermined. Trimming took off 1 base at V and 3 bases at J, with 9 bases between the two ends. Germline CDR1 reads SGHTA; CDR2 reads FQGNSA. The CDR3 consists of 15 residues. CDR3 nucleotides: TGTGCCAGCAGCTTAGTGATCGGACACACCGGGGAGCTGTTTTTT. Amino acid sequence: CASSLVIGHTGELFF.

This sequence joins TRBV4-3 and TRBJ1-1; 9 nucleotides match TRBD1. V shed 0 bases, J shed 2 bases, and the junction held 7 bases outside the gene matches. CDR1 is LGHNA, CDR2 YSLEER, per germline. The CDR3 length is 17 residues. The CDR3 region has the DNA TGCGCCAGCAGCCAAGATCCGACAGGGGGAGGAAACACTGAAGCTTTCTTT. This translates into CASSQDPTGGGNTEAFF.

The J gene is TRBJ2-6, the V gene TRBV7-2; D remains ambiguous. Germline V CDR1 and CDR2: SGHTA, FQGNSA. With 2 bases removed from V and 0 bases from J, the gap between germline ends came to 8 bases. The CDR3 contains 16 residues. The CDR3 region has the DNA TGTGCCAGCAGCTTATTCTCCGTCTCTGGGGCCAACGTCCTGACTTTC. It yields the protein CASSLFSVSGANVLTF.

This clone appeared a single time. The V call is TRBV27, the J call TRBJ2-3, with TRBD2 matching 11 bases. Germline V CDR1 and CDR2: MNHEY, SMNVEV (reference sequence). CDR3 length: 17 amino acids. Trimming cost V 0 bases and J 1 base; bases outside gene matches: 3. The CDR3 sequence: CASSLSRTSGRTDTQYF. The CDR3 DNA is TGTGCCAGCAGTTTATCCCGGACTAGCGGGCGCACAGATACGCAGTATTTT.

This clone was picked up one time. The chain uses TRBV5-1 and TRBJ1-1; the D gene is possibly TRBD1 (6 bases). V shed 0 bases and J shed 3 bases, with 18 bases lying between them. The length of the CDR3 is 17 residues. Germline assignment: CDR1 SGHRS and CDR2 YFSETQ. The CDR3 coding sequence is TGCGCCAGCAGCTTGGCCGGTCAGGGTAGGGGGGACACTGAAGCTTTCTTT. Translated, it gives CASSLAGQGRGDTEAFF. The variable domain in full, completed from reference TRBV5-1 and TRBJ1-1, reads KAGVTQTPRYLIKTRGQQVTLSCSPISGHRSVSWYQQTPGQGLQFLFEYFSETQRNKGNFPGRFSGRQFSNSRSEMNVSTLELGDSALYLCASSLAGQGRGDTEAFFGQGTRLTVV.

The rearrangement links TRBV9 to TRBJ1-6; the D is unclear. Trimming took off 0 bases at V and 10 bases at J, with 5 bases between the two ends. This CDR3 region has 12 residues. Germline CDR1 SGDLS, CDR2 YYNGEE. The CDR3 loop reads CASSVAASPLHF. In nucleotides, the CDR3 is TGTGCCAGCAGCGTAGCGGCCTCACCCCTCCACTTT.

The gene calls are TRBV10-2 and TRBJ2-1; 8 nucleotides match TRBD1. CDR3 length: 14 residues. Unmatched junction bases numbered 6, after V lost 4 bases and J lost 7 bases. CDR1 WSHSY and CDR2 SAAADI come from the germline V gene. The CDR3 DNA reads as TGCGCCAGCAGTGTGGCAGGGGGCAAAAATGAGCAGTTCTTC. It yields the protein CASSVAGGKNEQFF.